The 9 T cell receptor beta chains below come from one sample, sequenced in a study of monozygotic twins with inflammatory bowel disease. Each CDR3 protein gets one entry in TCRdb, which reprocessed the 5' RACE reads and gives no DNA. The data show 80,000 or so distinct CDR3 sequences, and the top ten clones hold around 7%. Source material: blood. The source is a human donor with ulcerative colitis or Crohn's disease, or a healthy co-twin of an affected twin (not recorded which).

This rearrangement joins TRBV7-2 to TRBJ1-2; TCRdb's D gene call, TRBD1, goes unchecked for lack of DNA. The CDR3 is 16 residues long. Germline V gives CDR1 SGHTA, CDR2 FQGNSA. The CDR3 loop reads CASSLNGGTLNYGYTF. Complete variable domain (other parts from reference TRBV7-2 and TRBJ1-2): GAGVSQSPSNKVTEKGKDVELRCDPISGHTALYWYRQSLGQGLEFLIYFQGNSAPDKSGLPSDRFSAERTGGSVSTLTIQRTQQEDSAVYLCASSLNGGTLNYGYTFGSGTRLTVV.

The rearrangement joins TRBV9 to TRBJ2-1; checking the TCRdb D call of TRBD2 is not possible without DNA. Germline lookup yields CDR1 SGDLS and CDR2 YYNGEE. This CDR3 region has 20 residues. Here the CDR3 reads CASSVTVGTSGGTRYNEQFF. Based on the CDR3 plus reference TRBV9 and TRBJ2-1, the full variable domain is DSGVTQTPKHLITATGQRVTLRCSPRSGDLSVYWYQQSLDQGLQFLIQYYNGEERAKGNILERFSAQQFPDLHSELNLSSLELGDSALYFCASSVTVGTSGGTRYNEQFFGPGTRLTVL.

The gene calls are TRBV3-1 and TRBJ1-2. The CDR3 length is 13 residues. In germline, CDR1 is LGHDT, CDR2 YNNKEL (reference sequence). The CDR3 sequence is CASSQDGSYGYTF.

The J gene is TRBJ2-2, the V gene TRBV10-3; TCRdb calls TRBD2, which cannot be checked without DNA. This CDR3 has 13 amino acids. CDR1 is ENHRY and CDR2 is SYGVKD in the germline V gene. The CDR3 loop reads CAISESGSGELFF.

The chain carries TRBV27 and TRBJ1-1; TCRdb returns TRBD1, unconfirmable since there is no DNA. The CDR3 is 16 amino acids. CDR1 and CDR2 from the germline V gene are MNHEY and SMNVEV (reference sequence). CDR3 sequence: CATSTLSQGWNTEAFF.

The chain joins TRBV7-9 to TRBJ1-6; TCRdb's assignment of TRBD1 cannot be checked, as there is no DNA. Germline CDR1 reads SEHNR; CDR2 reads FQNEAQ (reference sequence). CDR3 length: 13 amino acids. The CDR3 sequence is CASSFPGHSPLHF. The full variable domain, in which reference TRBV7-9 and TRBJ1-6 provide the parts outside the CDR3, is DTGVSQNPRHKITKRGQNVTFRCDPISEHNRLYWYRQTLGQGPEFLTYFQNEAQLEKSRLLSDRFSAERPKGSFSTLEIQRTEQGDSAMYLCASSFPGHSPLHFGNGTRLTVT.

The chain has TRBV7-8 and TRBJ2-1; the TCRdb D gene call, TRBD2, has no DNA to confirm it. CDR1 is SGHVS and CDR2 is FQNEAQ in the germline V gene. The CDR3 consists of 18 residues. CDR3 amino acids: CASSLVLASGGIYNEQFF.

The CDR3 loop is CASNYNVRGGYGYTF. The chain recombines TRBV9 with TRBJ1-2; there is no DNA to check the TCRdb D call of TRBD1. Germline CDR1 is SGDLS and CDR2 is YYNGEE. This CDR3 contains 15 residues.

This chain joins TRBV5-1 and TRBJ2-2; TCRdb designates TRBD2, a call that cannot be tested without DNA. Germline loops: CDR1 SGHRS, CDR2 YFSETQ. The CDR3 is 14 residues long. This CDR3 is CASRGLLNTGELFF.